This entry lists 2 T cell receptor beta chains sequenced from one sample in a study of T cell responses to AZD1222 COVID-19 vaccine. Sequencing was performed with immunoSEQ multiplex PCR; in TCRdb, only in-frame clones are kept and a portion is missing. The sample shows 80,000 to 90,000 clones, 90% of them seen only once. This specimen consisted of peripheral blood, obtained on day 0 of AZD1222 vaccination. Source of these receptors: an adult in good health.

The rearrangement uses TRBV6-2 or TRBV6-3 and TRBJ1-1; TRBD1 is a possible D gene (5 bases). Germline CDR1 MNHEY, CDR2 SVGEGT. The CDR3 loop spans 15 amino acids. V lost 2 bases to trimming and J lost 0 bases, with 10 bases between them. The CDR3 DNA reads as TGTGCCAGCAGTTACGCGGGACTTATGAACACTGAAGCTTTCTTT. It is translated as CASSYAGLMNTEAFF.

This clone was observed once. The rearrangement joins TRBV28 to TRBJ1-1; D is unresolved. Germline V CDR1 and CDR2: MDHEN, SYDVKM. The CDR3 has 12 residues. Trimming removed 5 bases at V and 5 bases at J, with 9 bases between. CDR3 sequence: CASSPDRTEAFF. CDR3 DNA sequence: TGTGCCAGCAGTCCGGATCGGACTGAAGCTTTCTTT.